One sample yielded the 21 T cell receptor beta chains listed below, sequenced in a study of T cells in Graves' hyperthyroidism and ophthalmopathy. Amplified regions were TCR beta CDR3 sequences from RNA transcripts. HTBI primers were used for first-round RT-PCR of the TCR CDR3. TCRdb re-analysed the multiplex PCR reads in MiXCR, keeping a single row per CDR3 protein. The sample shows 550,000 to 850,000 distinct CDR3 sequences, about 19% of them seen only once. The sample comprised blood. These TCRs come from a woman between 45 and 65 years old with Graves' hyperthyroidism that later progressed to Graves' ophthalmopathy.

This clonotype was observed once. This chain links TRBV2 with TRBJ2-3, with TRBD2 matching over 7 bases. Per the germline V gene, CDR1 is SNHLY and CDR2 is FYNNEI. With V trimmed by 2 bases and J by 1 base, 3 bases remained unmatched. The CDR3 has 15 residues. This CDR3 reads CASSELAVGTDTQYF. CDR3 coding DNA: TGTGCCAGCAGTGAACTAGCGGTTGGCACAGATACGCAGTATTTT.

This clonotype was found many times. The chain links TRBV11-2 to TRBJ2-2; D not resolved. This CDR3 region has 10 residues. V dropped 3 bases and J dropped 8 bases, with 1 base sitting between them. Germline lookup yields CDR1 SGHAT and CDR2 FQNNGV. As DNA, the CDR3 is TGTGCCAGCAGCTTTGGGGAGCTGTTTTTT. This gives the protein CASSFGELFF.

The gene calls are TRBV18 and TRBJ1-6, with 10 bases matching TRBD1. The CDR3 consists of 16 residues. V lost 5 bases to trimming and J lost 7 bases; unmatched junction nucleotides: 8. CDR1 and CDR2 from the germline V gene are KGHSH and LQKENI. CDR3 DNA: TGTGCCAGCTCATCTCGGACAGGGGGAGAGAATTCACCCCTCCACTTT. Translating gives CASSSRTGGENSPLHF.

Worth noting for this clonotype: Its ends do not fully match the called genes, so a read error is possible. The rearrangement links TRBV18 to TRBJ1-1; a possible D gene is TRBD1 (6 bases). This CDR3 spans 14 amino acids. The germline V gene encodes CDR1 KGHSH and CDR2 LQKENI. CDR3 bases: TGTGCCAGCTCACTCGGGACATCGAACACTGGAGCTTTCTTT. Protein: CASSLGTSNTGAFF.

The rearrangement links TRBV12-3 or TRBV12-4 to TRBJ1-1; 8 bases align to TRBD1. V trimming: 3 bases; J trimming: 6 bases; junction bases outside the gene matches: 3. The CDR3 length is 13 residues. CDR3 in DNA: TGTGCCAGCAGTTTTATGGGACAGGCTGAAGCTTTCTTT. The encoded protein is CASSFMGQAEAFF.

This clonotype turned up a few times. The genes are TRBV29-1 and TRBJ1-1; no clear D. Trimming left V 4 bases short and J 4 bases short, with 22 bases between. Germline assignment: CDR1 SQVTM and CDR2 ANQGSEA. CDR3 length equals 16 residues. As DNA, the CDR3 is TGCAGCGTTGCTGGGTATTGGGCAGCTTCGGGCACTGAAGCTTTCTTT. Translated, it gives CSVAGYWAASGTEAFF.

This clonotype occurred many times. DNA for the CDR3: TGTGCCAGCAGTTCCTGGGACACCTTCCCAGAGACCCAGTACTTC. Protein sequence: CASSSWDTFPETQYF. The chain links TRBV27 to TRBJ2-5, with TRBD1 as a possible D gene (6 bases). Trimming took off 4 bases at V and 4 bases at J, with 16 bases between the two ends. The germline V gene encodes CDR1 MNHEY and CDR2 SMNVEV (reference sequence). The CDR3 has 15 residues.

This clonotype was found many times. The chain employs TRBV3-1 and TRBJ1-1, with unresolved D. Germline lookup yields CDR1 LGHDT and CDR2 YNNKEL (reference sequence). Trimming removed 4 bases at V and 3 bases at J, with 12 bases between. The length of the CDR3 is 14 residues. CDR3 in amino acids: CASSPYQADTEAFF. For the CDR3, the DNA is TGTGCCAGCAGCCCGTATCAGGCGGACACTGAAGCTTTCTTT.

This clonotype was observed a few times. In DNA, the CDR3 is TGTGCCAGCAGCGTAGCCCCCTCCTACGAGCAGTACTTC. It specifies CASSVAPSYEQYF. The chain joins TRBV9 to TRBJ2-7; D unclear. The V gene's germline CDR1 is SGDLS and CDR2 YYNGEE. The CDR3 runs to 13 residues. Trimming took off 0 bases at V and 0 bases at J, with 4 bases between the two ends.

This clonotype has a count of ten or more. J is TRBJ1-1 and V is TRBV10-2; unclear D gene. In germline, CDR1 is WSHSY, CDR2 SAAADI. The CDR3 runs to 12 residues. The ends were cut back, 7 bases at V and 1 base at J, with 7 bases in the middle. CDR3 nucleotides: TGCGCCAGCAAGGACCCGAACACTGAAGCTTTCTTT. This encodes CASKDPNTEAFF.

This clonotype appeared many times. The chain uses TRBV3-1 and TRBJ2-1; D gene ambiguous. This CDR3 region has 12 residues. V lost 6 bases, J lost 6 bases, and 9 bases lay in between. In germline, CDR1 is LGHDT, CDR2 YNNKEL (reference sequence). CDR3 DNA sequence: TGTGCCAGCAGAGGACCCGCCAATGAGCAGTTCTTC. The encoded protein is CASRGPANEQFF.

This clonotype was counted at least ten times. The chain couples TRBV5-1 to TRBJ1-1, with D hard to call. The germline V gene encodes CDR1 SGHRS and CDR2 YFSETQ. V was shortened by 0 bases and J by 0 bases, with 15 bases between the two germline ends. The CDR3 has 17 amino acids. The DNA for the CDR3 is TGCGCCAGCAGCTTGGATCCCAACAGCCTAGTGAACACTGAAGCTTTCTTT. Its translation: CASSLDPNSLVNTEAFF.

At least ten counts were recorded for this clonotype. The CDR3: CSATGQGPTDTQYF. The CDR3 bases are TGCAGTGCGACGGGACAGGGGCCAACAGATACGCAGTATTTT. The rearrangement links TRBV20-1 to TRBJ2-3; 10 bases are a match to TRBD1. The CDR3 is 14 residues long. Per germline, CDR1 DFQATT and CDR2 SNEGSKA (reference sequence). J lost 3 bases, V lost 6 bases, and 6 bases had no gene match.

This clonotype was seen a few times. This sequence joins TRBV10-2 and TRBJ2-2, with 8 bases that match TRBD2. Per the germline V gene, CDR1 is WSHSY and CDR2 is SAAADI. This CDR3 has 15 residues. V gave up 6 bases and J gave up 2 bases; unmatched junction bases: 5. The CDR3 bases are TGCGCCAGCAGGTCCACTAGCGGCAACACCGGGGAGCTGTTTTTT. This translates into CASRSTSGNTGELFF.

This clonotype appeared once. V gene TRBV28 combines with J gene TRBJ2-1, with D possibly matching TRBD2 (7 bases). This CDR3 contains 17 residues. V lost 6 bases, J lost 4 bases, and 22 bases lay in between. Looked up from germline, CDR1 is MDHEN and CDR2 is SYDVKM. CDR3 sequence (DNA): TGTGCCAGCAGCCGAAAACGGGGGGCCTCTGCTTACAATGAGCAGTTCTTC. Translation: CASSRKRGASAYNEQFF.

This clonotype was found a few times. The CDR3 loop is CASTTGDRQPQHF. The CDR3 DNA reads TGTGCCAGCACCACAGGGGACCGTCAGCCCCAGCATTTT. This chain joins TRBV6-1 and TRBJ1-5, with 7 bases that match TRBD1. The length of the CDR3 is 13 residues. Germline V gene sequence: CDR1 MNHNS, CDR2 SASEGT. V was clipped by 7 bases and J by 6 bases; unmatched bases: 6.

The chain combines TRBV5-5 with TRBJ2-7, with a weak D call TRBD2 (6 bases). CDR1 is SGHKS and CDR2 is YYEKEE in the germline V gene (reference sequence). This CDR3 region has 17 residues. V was cut by 1 base and J by 1 base, with 18 bases left in between. The CDR3 DNA reads TGTGCCAGCAGCTTGCTCCCAGGTAGCGGAGGTTCCTACGAGCAGTACTTC. As protein: CASSLLPGSGGSYEQYF.

This clonotype was picked up many times. The V and J genes are TRBV3-1 and TRBJ2-7; TRBD1 is a possible D gene (6 bases). The CDR3 contains 14 residues. Looked up from germline, CDR1 is LGHDT and CDR2 is YNNKEL (reference sequence). Trimming took off 1 base at V and 5 bases at J, with 12 bases between the two ends. CDR3 nucleotide sequence: TGTGCCAGCAGCCAAGGGGGGCGGATCCACGAGCAGTACTTC. It specifies CASSQGGRIHEQYF.

V is TRBV7-9 and J is TRBJ1-6; D is undetermined. V was clipped by 3 bases and J by 0 bases, with 6 bases between them. Germline V lookup: CDR1 SEHNR, CDR2 FQNEAQ (reference sequence). The CDR3 is 15 amino acids. The CDR3 loop reads CASSFAASYNSPLHF. In DNA, the CDR3 is TGTGCCAGCAGCTTTGCGGCCTCCTATAATTCACCCCTCCACTTT.

A few counts support this clonotype. The gene calls are TRBV30 and TRBJ1-3, with TRBD1 identical over 7 bases. The V gene's germline CDR1 is GTSNPN and CDR2 SVGIG (reference sequence). CDR3 length: 13 residues. V lost 7 bases, J lost 4 bases, and 7 bases stayed unmatched. For the CDR3, the DNA is TGTGCCTCCGAACAGGGGTTCGGAAACACCATATATTTT. Translation: CASEQGFGNTIYF.

This clonotype was seen more than once but under ten times. This chain connects TRBV10-3 to TRBJ2-6; 8 bases line up with TRBD1. Germline CDR1 ENHRY, CDR2 SYGVKD. This CDR3 has 16 residues. J was trimmed by 3 bases and V by 4 bases; bases with no gene match: 5. The CDR3 DNA reads as TGTGCCATCAGTGCCCAGGGGGCGGTTGGGGCCAACGTCCTGACTTTC. This encodes CAISAQGAVGANVLTF.